What follows are 7 T cell receptor beta chains derived from one specimen sequenced in a study of T cells after yellow fever vaccination. TCRdb redid the calling of the 5' RACE reads with MiXCR, one entry per CDR3 protein. The table lists 620,000 or so distinct CDR3 sequences, about 12% of them singletons. Sequences were derived from PBMCs, sampled on the day of the yellow fever booster vaccination. These receptors were obtained from a man aged 25 to 40 who received the YFV17D yellow fever vaccine.

The chain employs TRBV25-1 and TRBJ2-5, with D perhaps TRBD1 (6 bases). Deletions cut 10 bases from V and 5 bases from J, with 23 bases between. The CDR3 covers 15 residues. CDR1 is MGHDK, CDR2 SYGVNS, per germline. CDR3 DNA sequence: TGTGCCACCTCCGTGCGAGGGGGTTGGGCGGAGACCCAGTACTTC. Amino acids: CATSVRGGWAETQYF. The whole variable domain, remainder taken from reference TRBV25-1 and TRBJ2-5, is EADIYQTPRYLVIGTGKKITLECSQTMGHDKMYWYQQDPGMELHLIHYSYGVNSTEKGDLSSESTVSRIRTEHFPLTLESARPSHTSQYLCATSVRGGWAETQYFGPGTRLLVL.

Only a few counts were recorded for this clonotype. The chain couples TRBV30 to TRBJ1-1; D remains unclear. Trimming left V 0 bases short and J 1 base short, with 9 bases between. The CDR3 length is 14 residues. Germline V gene lookup returns CDR1 GTSNPN and CDR2 SVGIG (reference sequence). Here the CDR3 reads CAWSVGPGNTEAFF. CDR3 bases: TGTGCCTGGAGTGTCGGGCCGGGGAACACTGAAGCTTTCTTT.

This clonotype was seen a handful of times. The J gene is TRBJ2-3, the V gene TRBV9, with 8 bases that match TRBD2. V shed 3 bases and J 5 bases; nucleotides not matched to a gene: 8. This CDR3 spans 15 amino acids. Germline V gene sequence: CDR1 SGDLS, CDR2 YYNGEE. The CDR3 protein is CASSAAWAGGDTQYF. The CDR3, as DNA: TGTGCCAGCAGCGCAGCATGGGCGGGAGGAGATACGCAGTATTTT.

This clonotype was counted between two and nine times. V gene TRBV27 combines with J gene TRBJ2-1; a possible D gene is TRBD2 (5 bases). V was trimmed by 5 bases and J by 0 bases, leaving 14 bases between them. This CDR3 contains 16 residues. CDR1 MNHEY and CDR2 SMNVEV come from the germline V gene (reference sequence). CDR3 nucleotide sequence: TGTGCCAGCAGTCGTTGGCTAGGGAGCTCCTACAATGAGCAGTTCTTC. This translates into CASSRWLGSSYNEQFF.

The chain links TRBV19 to TRBJ2-1, with D unresolved. CDR3 length equals 15 residues. CDR1 and CDR2 (germline): LNHDA, SQIVND (reference sequence). Trimming left V 5 bases short and J 7 bases short, with 18 bases between. For the CDR3, the DNA is TGTGCCAGTAGTCTTGTGGACCATCCAGGTAATGAGCAGTTCTTC. Its protein product is CASSLVDHPGNEQFF.

This chain connects TRBV4-1 to TRBJ2-3; TRBD2 aligns across 11 bases. Trimming took 8 bases from V and 6 from J; bases not matched to a gene: 10. The length of the CDR3 is 15 residues. CDR1 is MGHRA, CDR2 YSYEKL, per germline. Here the CDR3 reads CASRTGLAGGDTQYF. CDR3 bases: TGCGCCAGCCGTACCGGGCTAGCGGGAGGTGATACGCAGTATTTT.

This clonotype was detected a few times. This chain joins TRBV20-1 and TRBJ1-4; D is ambiguous. Germline V lookup: CDR1 DFQATT, CDR2 SNEGSKA (reference sequence). The ends were cut back, 0 bases at V and 8 bases at J, with 13 bases in the middle. CDR3 length: 14 residues. The CDR3 DNA sequence: TGCAGTGCTAGAGATCCTAATCTGGGGGAAAAACTGTTTTTT. It encodes CSARDPNLGEKLFF.